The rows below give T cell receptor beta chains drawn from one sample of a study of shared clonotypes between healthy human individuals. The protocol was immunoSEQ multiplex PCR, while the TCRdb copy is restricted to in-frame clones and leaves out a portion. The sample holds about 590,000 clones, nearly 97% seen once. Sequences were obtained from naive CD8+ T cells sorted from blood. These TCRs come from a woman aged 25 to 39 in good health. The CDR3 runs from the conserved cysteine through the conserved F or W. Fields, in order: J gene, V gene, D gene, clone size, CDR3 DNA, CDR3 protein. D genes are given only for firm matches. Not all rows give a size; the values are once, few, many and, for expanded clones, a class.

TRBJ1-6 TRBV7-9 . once TGTGCCAGCAGGGCTTTAGGGCCTAATTCACCCCTCCACTTT CASRALGPNSPLHF
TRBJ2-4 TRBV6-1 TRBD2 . TGTGCCAGCAGTGAAGATGGGCTAGCGGGCCTGAATCAGTACTTC CASSEDGLAGLNQYF
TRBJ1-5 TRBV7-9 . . TGTGCCAGCAGCCCGGGGCTGGGTCAGCCCCAGCATTTT CASSPGLGQPQHF
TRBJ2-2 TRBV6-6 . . TGTGCCAGCAGTTACGGGCTAAACACCGGGGAGCTGTTTTTT CASSYGLNTGELFF
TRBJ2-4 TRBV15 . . TGTGCCACCAGCCCAGTGACCAAAAACATTCAGTACTTC CATSPVTKNIQYF
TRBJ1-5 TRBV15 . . TGTGCCACCAGCAGAGGAGCCAATAGCAATCAGCCCCAGCATTTT CATSRGANSNQPQHF
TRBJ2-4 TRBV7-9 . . TGTGCCAGCAGCTTAGTACAGCAGGGGAGAAACATTCAGTACTTC CASSLVQQGRNIQYF
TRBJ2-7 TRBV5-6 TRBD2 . TGTGCCAGCAGCAGAGCGGGATCGGTTGACGAGCAGTACTTC CASSRAGSVDEQYF
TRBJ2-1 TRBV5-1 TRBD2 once TGCGCCAGCAGCCCTGAACGGTTCCGGGAGGGTCGCTACAATGAGCAGTTCTTC CASSPERFREGRYNEQFF
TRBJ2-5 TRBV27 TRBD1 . TGTGCCAGCAGTCCCTGGGGTACAGGGGAAGAGACCCAGTACTTC CASSPWGTGEETQYF
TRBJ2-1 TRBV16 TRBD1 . TGTGCCAGCAGCCCAGGGGACAGGGGATACAATGAGCAGTTCTTC CASSPGDRGYNEQFF
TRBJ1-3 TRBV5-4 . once TGTGCCAGCAGCCCTGGGGGAAACACCATATATTTT CASSPGGNTIYF
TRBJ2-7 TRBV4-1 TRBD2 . TGCGCCAGCAGCCAAGATCCGTCGGGACTACCCATCATGGACGAGCAGTACTTC CASSQDPSGLPIMDEQYF
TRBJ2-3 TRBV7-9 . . TGTGCCAGCACCTATGGGACCCCAGCAGATACGCAGTATTTT CASTYGTPADTQYF
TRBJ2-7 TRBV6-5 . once TGTGCCAGCAGTTACGGTCCTCTTGGCGAGCAGTACTTC CASSYGPLGEQYF
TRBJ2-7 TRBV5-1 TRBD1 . TGCGCCAGCAGCCTCAACGACAGGGGTTCCCACGAGCAGTACTTC CASSLNDRGSHEQYF
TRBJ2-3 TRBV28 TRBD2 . TGTGCCAGCAGTTTCTGGACTAGCGGGAGTGGAACAGATACGCAGTATTTT CASSFWTSGSGTDTQYF
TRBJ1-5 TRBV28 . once TGTGCCAGCAGTTTGGGTAGGGCTCAGCCCCAGCATTTT CASSLGRAQPQHF
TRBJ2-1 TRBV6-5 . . TGTGCCAGCAGTTACTCGATTCGATACAATGAGCAGTTCTTC CASSYSIRYNEQFF
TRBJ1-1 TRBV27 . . TGTGCCAGCAGGCCCCTATGGGGGGCGCGGGGCACTGAAGCTTTCTTT CASRPLWGARGTEAFF
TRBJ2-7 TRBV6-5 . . TGTGCCAGCAGTTACTTCGGAGGGAATCCTAACGAGCAGTACTTC CASSYFGGNPNEQYF
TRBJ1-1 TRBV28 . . TGTGCCAGCAGTTTAAATTTCGGAAGTATGAACACTGAAGCTTTCTTT CASSLNFGSMNTEAFF
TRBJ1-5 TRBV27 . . TGTGCCAGCAGAACCTCCGGGGGGTTGGTTCAGCCCCAGCATTTT CASRTSGGLVQPQHF
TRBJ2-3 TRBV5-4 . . TGTGCCAGCAGCGGTTGGGACTCACGAGATACGCAGTATTTT CASSGWDSRDTQYF
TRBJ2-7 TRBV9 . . TGTGCCAGCAGCGCCCGGGGCCATGGGTACGAGCAGTACTTC CASSARGHGYEQYF
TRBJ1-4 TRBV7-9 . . TGTGCCGCCGCCGGGGTTAATGAAAAACTGTTTTTT CAAAGVNEKLFF